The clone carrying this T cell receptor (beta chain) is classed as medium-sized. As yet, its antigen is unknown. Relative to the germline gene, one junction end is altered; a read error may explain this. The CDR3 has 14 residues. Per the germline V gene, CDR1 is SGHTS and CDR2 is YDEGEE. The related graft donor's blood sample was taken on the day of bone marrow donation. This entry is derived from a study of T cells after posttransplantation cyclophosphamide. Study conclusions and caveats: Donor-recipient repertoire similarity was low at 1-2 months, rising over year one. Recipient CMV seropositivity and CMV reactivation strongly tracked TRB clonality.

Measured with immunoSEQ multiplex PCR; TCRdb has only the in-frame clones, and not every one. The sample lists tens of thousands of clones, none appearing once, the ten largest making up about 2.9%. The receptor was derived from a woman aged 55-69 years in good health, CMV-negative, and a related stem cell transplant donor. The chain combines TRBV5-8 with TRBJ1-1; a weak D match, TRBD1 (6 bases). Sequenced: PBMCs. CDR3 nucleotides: TGTGCCAGCACCTTGGGGGCCCCCCCCGCTGAAGCTTTCTTT. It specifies CASTLGAPPAEAFF.